This T cell receptor (beta chain) was sequenced for a study of blood T cells in healthy people across ages. Ten or more counts support this clonotype. The authors ran a second PCR of 7 to 11 cycles using a sample-barcoded 5' primer and a J-beta primer mix. TCRdb reprocessed the 5' RACE reads with MiXCR, giving one entry per CDR3 protein. The sample includes 630,000 or so distinct CDR3 sequences, around 32% of them seen just once. This receptor was identified in a woman of 80 years or more in good health. Sequenced input: blood.

Here the CDR3 reads CASSLEGTSTETQYF. The CDR3 DNA reads TGCGCCAGCAGCTTGGAGGGGACTAGCACGGAGACCCAGTACTTC. The chain recombines TRBV5-1 with TRBJ2-5, with 9 bases identical to TRBD2. V lost 0 bases, J lost 5 bases, and 5 bases stayed unmatched. CDR1 and CDR2 from the germline V gene are SGHRS and YFSETQ. The CDR3 is made up of 15 amino acids.